This T cell receptor beta chain was identified during a study of beta chain features in type 1 diabetes. Reverse transcription of all isolated RNA meant that expressed TCRB transcripts were sequenced. The method was immunoSEQ multiplex PCR; TCRdb's version includes in-frame clones alone and lacks a portion of them. There are under 250,000 clones in the sample; approximately 13% occur only once, and 0.019% lies in the top ten. Study-wide findings and caveats: People with Type 1 diabetes carried modestly yet significantly shorter TCRB CDR3s in all four CD4+ subsets.

Notes on this clone: Its antigen is not identified.

The CDR3 loop spans 18 amino acids. Germline loops: CDR1 SGHRS, CDR2 YFSETQ. V gave up 1 base and J gave up 1 base, with 18 bases separating them. Sequenced input: naive CD4+ T cells from blood. This TCR was recovered from a man aged 25 to 40 with type 1 diabetes. The V and J genes are TRBV5-1 and TRBJ2-1, with D perhaps TRBD2 (5 bases). This CDR3 reads CASSLRFQTPGSYNEQFF. CDR3 sequence (DNA): TGCGCCAGCAGCTTGCGGTTTCAGACTCCGGGGTCCTACAATGAGCAGTTCTTC.